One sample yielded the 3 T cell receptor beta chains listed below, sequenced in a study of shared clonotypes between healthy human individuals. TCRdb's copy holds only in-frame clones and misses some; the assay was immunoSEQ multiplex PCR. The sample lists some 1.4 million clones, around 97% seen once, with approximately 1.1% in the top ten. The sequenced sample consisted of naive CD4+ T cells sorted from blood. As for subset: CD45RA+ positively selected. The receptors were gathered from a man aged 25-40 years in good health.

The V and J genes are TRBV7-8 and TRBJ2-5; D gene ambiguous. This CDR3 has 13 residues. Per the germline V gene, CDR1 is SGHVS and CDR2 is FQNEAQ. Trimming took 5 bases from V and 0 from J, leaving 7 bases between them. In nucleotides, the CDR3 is TGTGCCAGCAGCCTTCACTACCAAGAGACCCAGTACTTC. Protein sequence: CASSLHYQETQYF.

This chain's CDR3 is CASSRTGGSKNIQYF. The CDR3, as DNA: TGTGCCAGCAGCCGGACGGGGGGATCTAAAAACATTCAGTACTTC. This chain joins TRBV7-8 and TRBJ2-4; 7 bases agree with TRBD2. The CDR3 covers 15 residues. Trimming cost V 5 bases and J 4 bases; bases outside gene matches: 8. Germline assignment: CDR1 SGHVS and CDR2 FQNEAQ.

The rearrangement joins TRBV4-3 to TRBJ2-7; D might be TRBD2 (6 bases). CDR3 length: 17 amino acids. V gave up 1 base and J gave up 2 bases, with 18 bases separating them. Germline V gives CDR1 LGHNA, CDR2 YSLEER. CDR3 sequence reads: CASSQGLGGRNTYEQYF. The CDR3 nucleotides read TGCGCCAGCAGCCAAGGTCTCGGGGGACGGAACACCTACGAGCAGTACTTC.